This TCR beta chain came from a study of blood T cell repertoires in COVID-19. For the study at large: Italy, Spain and the United States were the sources of the convalescent and acute COVID-19 samples. The cDNA or gDNA used as material had been derived from T cells, B-cell-depleted T cells, or PBMCs.

Those enrolled, adults aged roughly 18 to 89 years, came from around 24 US areas. Participant-reported clinical history was the basis for cohort assignment. Measured with immunoSEQ multiplex PCR; TCRdb has only the in-frame clones, and not every one. The sample records 470,000 or so clones, 70% to 90% being singletons. The source material was PBMCs or T cells enriched from blood (not recorded which). This sequence was found in a woman younger than 30 with acute COVID-19.

The CDR3 sequence: CASSLGSPTDTQYF. The CDR3 nucleotides read TGTGCCAGCAGCTTGGGCTCACCCACAGATACGCAGTATTTT. This chain links TRBV7-2 with TRBJ2-3, with no clear D. V was pared by 3 bases and J by 2 bases, with 9 bases between. Germline lookup yields CDR1 SGHTA and CDR2 FQGNSA. The CDR3 consists of 14 residues.